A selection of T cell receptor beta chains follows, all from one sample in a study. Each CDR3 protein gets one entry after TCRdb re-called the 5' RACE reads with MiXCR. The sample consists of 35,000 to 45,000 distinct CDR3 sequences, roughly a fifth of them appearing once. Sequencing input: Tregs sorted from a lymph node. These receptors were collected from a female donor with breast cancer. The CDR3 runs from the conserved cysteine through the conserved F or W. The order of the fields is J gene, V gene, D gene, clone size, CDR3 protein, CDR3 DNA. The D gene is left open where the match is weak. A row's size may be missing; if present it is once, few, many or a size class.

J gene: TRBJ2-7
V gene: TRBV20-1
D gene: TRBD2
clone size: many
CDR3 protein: CSARGGGRISYEQYF
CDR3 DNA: TGCAGTGCTAGAGGCGGCGGGAGGATCTCCTACGAGCAGTACTTC

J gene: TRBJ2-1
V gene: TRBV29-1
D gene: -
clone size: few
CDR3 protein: CSVELRGNEQFF
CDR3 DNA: TGCAGCGTTGAATTGAGAGGTAATGAGCAGTTCTTC

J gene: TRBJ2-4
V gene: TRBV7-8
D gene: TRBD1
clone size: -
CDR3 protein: CASSLIPGTGSGAKNIQYF
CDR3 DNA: TGTGCCAGCAGCCTTATCCCCGGGACAGGGTCGGGAGCCAAAAACATTCAGTACTTC

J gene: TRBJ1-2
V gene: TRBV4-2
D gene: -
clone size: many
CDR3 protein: CASSQGAGDYGYTF
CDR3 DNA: TGTGCCAGCAGCCAAGGCGCAGGCGACTATGGCTACACCTTC

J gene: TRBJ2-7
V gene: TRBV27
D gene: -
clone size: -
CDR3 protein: CASSLSGPYEQYF
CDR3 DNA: TGTGCCAGCAGTTTATCGGGACCTTACGAGCAGTACTTC

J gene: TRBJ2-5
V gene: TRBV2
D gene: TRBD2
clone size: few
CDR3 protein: CASSGIAGVQETQYF
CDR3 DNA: TGTGCCAGCAGTGGTATAGCGGGAGTCCAGGAGACCCAGTACTTC

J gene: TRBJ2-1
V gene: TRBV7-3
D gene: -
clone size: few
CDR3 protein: CASSLHVGYNEQFF
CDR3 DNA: TGTGCCAGCAGCCTCCATGTGGGGTACAATGAGCAGTTCTTC

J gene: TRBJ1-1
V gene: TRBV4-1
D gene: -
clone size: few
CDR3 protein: CASSQDDIVGSPLEAFF
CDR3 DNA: TGCGCCAGCAGCCAAGATGACATTGTGGGTTCACCGCTTGAAGCTTTCTTT

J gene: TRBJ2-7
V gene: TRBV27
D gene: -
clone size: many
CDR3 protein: CASRRPDRDEQYF
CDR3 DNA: TGTGCCAGCAGACGACCGGATCGGGACGAGCAGTACTTC

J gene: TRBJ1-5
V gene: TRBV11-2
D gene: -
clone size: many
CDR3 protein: CASSLEAGDNQPQHF
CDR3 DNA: TGTGCCAGCAGCTTAGAGGCAGGCGACAATCAGCCCCAGCATTTT

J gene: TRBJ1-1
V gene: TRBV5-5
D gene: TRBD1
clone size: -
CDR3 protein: CASSSQGLNTEAFF
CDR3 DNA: TGTGCCAGCAGCTCACAGGGGCTGAACACTGAAGCTTTCTTT

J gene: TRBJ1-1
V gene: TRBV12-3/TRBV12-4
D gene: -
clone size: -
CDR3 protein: CASSFEEVKGILF
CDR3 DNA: TGTGCCAGCAGTTTTGAGGAGGTAAAGGGAATTTTATTT

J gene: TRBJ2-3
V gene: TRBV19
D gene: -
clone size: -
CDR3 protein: CASSSRRAETDTQYF
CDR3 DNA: TGTGCCAGTAGTTCTCGCAGGGCGGAGACAGATACGCAGTATTTT

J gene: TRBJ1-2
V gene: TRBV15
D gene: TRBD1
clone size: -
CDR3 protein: CATSREQGAFGYTF
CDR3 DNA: TGTGCCACCAGTCGCGAACAGGGGGCATTTGGCTACACCTTC

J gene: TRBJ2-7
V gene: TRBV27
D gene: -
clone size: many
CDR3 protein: CASSLKGPTYEQYF
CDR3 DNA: TGTGCCAGCAGTTTAAAGGGTCCCACCTACGAGCAGTACTTC

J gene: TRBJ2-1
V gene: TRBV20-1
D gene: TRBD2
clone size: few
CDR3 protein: CSATTLSGGAQEQFF
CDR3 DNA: TGCAGTGCCACGACCCTAAGCGGGGGGGCCCAGGAGCAGTTCTTC

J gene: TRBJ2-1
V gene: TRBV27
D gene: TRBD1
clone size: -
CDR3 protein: CASSLSLVPSGGGNNEQFF
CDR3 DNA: TGTGCCAGCAGTTTATCCCTGGTACCGTCAGGGGGCGGTAACAATGAGCAGTTCTTC

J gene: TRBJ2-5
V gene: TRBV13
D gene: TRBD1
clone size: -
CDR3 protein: CASSLDRGRETQYF
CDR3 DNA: TGTGCCAGCAGCCTAGACAGGGGGAGAGAGACCCAGTACTTC

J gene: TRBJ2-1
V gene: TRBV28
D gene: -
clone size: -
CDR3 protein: CASSSPGRGGLNEQFF
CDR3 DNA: TGTGCCAGCAGTTCCCCTGGGAGGGGGGGCCTCAATGAGCAGTTCTTC

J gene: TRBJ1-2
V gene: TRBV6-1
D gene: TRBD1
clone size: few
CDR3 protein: CASRTGTGDYGYTF
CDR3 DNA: TGTGCCAGCAGGACCGGGACAGGGGACTATGGCTACACCTTC

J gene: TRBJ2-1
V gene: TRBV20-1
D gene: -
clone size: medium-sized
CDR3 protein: CSARDLSSYNEQFF
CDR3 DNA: TGCAGTGCTAGAGATTTGAGCTCCTACAATGAGCAGTTCTTC

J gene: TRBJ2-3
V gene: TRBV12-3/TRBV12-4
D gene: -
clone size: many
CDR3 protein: CASSLRGRTVSTDTQYF
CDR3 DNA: TGTGCCAGCAGCCTACGTGGCAGGACCGTTAGCACAGATACGCAGTATTTT

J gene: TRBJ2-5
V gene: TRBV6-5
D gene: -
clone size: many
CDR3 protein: CASSVRGETQYF
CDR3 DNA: TGTGCCAGCAGCGTCAGAGGGGAGACCCAGTACTTC

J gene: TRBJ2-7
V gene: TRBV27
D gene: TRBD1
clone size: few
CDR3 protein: CASSLIGQGVEQYF
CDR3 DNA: TGTGCCAGCAGTTTGATCGGACAGGGGGTCGAGCAGTACTTC

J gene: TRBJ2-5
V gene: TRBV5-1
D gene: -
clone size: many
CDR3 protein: CASSLAVEETQYF
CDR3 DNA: TGCGCCAGCAGCCTAGCAGTAGAAGAGACCCAGTACTTC

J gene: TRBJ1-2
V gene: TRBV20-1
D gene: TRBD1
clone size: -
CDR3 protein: CSAEQGAVSGYTF
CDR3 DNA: TGCAGTGCTGAACAGGGGGCGGTTAGTGGCTACACCTTC

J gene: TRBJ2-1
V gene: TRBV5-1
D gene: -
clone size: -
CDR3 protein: CASSFRPETVVDEQFF
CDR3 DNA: TGCGCCAGCAGCTTCCGCCCCGAAACGGTAGTCGATGAGCAGTTCTTC

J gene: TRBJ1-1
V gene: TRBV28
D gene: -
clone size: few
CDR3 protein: CASSLGGITEAFF
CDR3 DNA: TGTGCCAGCAGTTTAGGGGGGATCACTGAAGCTTTCTTT

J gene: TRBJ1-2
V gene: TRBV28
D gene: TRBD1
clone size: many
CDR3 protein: CASSPGTGIYGYTF
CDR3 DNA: TGTGCCAGCAGCCCCGGGACAGGGATTTATGGCTACACCTTC

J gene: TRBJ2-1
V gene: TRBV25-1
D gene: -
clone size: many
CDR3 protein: CATTRDLNNEQFF
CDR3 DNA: TGTGCCACGACCCGGGACTTAAACAATGAGCAGTTCTTC

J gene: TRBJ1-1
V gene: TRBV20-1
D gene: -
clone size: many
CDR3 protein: CSARSPNDGNTEAFF
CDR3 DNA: TGCAGTGCTAGGTCCCCCAACGACGGGAACACTGAAGCTTTCTTT

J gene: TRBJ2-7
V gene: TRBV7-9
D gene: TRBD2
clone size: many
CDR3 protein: CASSQTSGSSYEQYF
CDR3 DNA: TGTGCCAGCAGCCAGACTAGCGGGAGCTCCTACGAGCAGTACTTC

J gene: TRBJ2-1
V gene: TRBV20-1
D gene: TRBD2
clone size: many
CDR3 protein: CSARLAGVYNEQFF
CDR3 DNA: TGCAGTGCTAGACTAGCGGGAGTTTACAATGAGCAGTTCTTC

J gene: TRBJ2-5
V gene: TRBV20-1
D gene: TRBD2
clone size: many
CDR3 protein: CSATRTSGRGETQYF
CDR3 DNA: TGCAGTGCTACGCGGACTAGCGGGAGGGGAGAGACCCAGTACTTC

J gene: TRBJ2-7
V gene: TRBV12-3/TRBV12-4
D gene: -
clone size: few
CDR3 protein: CASTLSQGSYEQYF
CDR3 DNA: TGTGCCAGCACCCTATCTCAGGGGTCCTACGAGCAGTACTTC

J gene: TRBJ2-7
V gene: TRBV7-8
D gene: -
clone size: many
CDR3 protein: CASSTGEGRVTYEQYF
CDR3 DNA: TGTGCCAGCAGCACGGGGGAAGGACGGGTAACCTACGAGCAGTACTTC

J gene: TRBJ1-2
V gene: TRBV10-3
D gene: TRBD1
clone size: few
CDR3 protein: CAIRKEGAVYGYTF
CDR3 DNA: TGTGCCATCCGGAAGGAGGGGGCAGTCTATGGCTACACCTTC

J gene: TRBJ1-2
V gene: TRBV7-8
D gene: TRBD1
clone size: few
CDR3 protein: CASSGTTGGDYGYTF
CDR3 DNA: TGTGCCAGCAGCGGCACGACAGGGGGCGACTATGGCTACACCTTC

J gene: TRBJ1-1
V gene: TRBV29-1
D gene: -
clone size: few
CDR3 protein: CSVGILDTEAFF
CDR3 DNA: TGCAGCGTTGGCATCCTTGACACTGAAGCTTTCTTT

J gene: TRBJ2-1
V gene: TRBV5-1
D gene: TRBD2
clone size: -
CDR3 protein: CASRSQGLAGANEQFF
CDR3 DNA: TGCGCCAGCAGATCCCAGGGACTAGCGGGAGCCAATGAGCAGTTCTTC

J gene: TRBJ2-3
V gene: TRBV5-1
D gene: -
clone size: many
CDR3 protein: CASSLGGRSADTQYF
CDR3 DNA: TGCGCCAGCAGCTTGGGTGGGAGAAGCGCAGATACGCAGTATTTT

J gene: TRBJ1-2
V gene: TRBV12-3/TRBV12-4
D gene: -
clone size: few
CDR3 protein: CASTRRGLQYGYTF
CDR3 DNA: TGTGCCAGCACCCGTCGAGGGCTGCAGTATGGCTACACCTTC

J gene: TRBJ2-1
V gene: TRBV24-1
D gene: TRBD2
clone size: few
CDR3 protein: CATSDPSGGPSYNEQFF
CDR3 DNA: TGTGCCACCAGTGATCCTAGCGGGGGGCCCTCCTACAATGAGCAGTTCTTC

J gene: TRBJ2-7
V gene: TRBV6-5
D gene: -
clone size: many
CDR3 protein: CASSYSAGVGEQYF
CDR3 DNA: TGTGCCAGCAGTTACTCCGCAGGGGTTGGCGAGCAGTACTTC

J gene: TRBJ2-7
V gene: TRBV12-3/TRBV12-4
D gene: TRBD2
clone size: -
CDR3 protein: CASSRLAGEYEQYF
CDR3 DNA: TGTGCCAGCAGTCGACTAGCGGGAGAGTACGAGCAGTACTTC

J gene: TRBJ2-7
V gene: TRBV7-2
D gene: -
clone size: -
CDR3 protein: CASSLSFSSSYEQYF
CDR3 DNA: TGTGCCAGCAGCTTATCTTTCTCCAGCTCCTACGAGCAGTACTTC

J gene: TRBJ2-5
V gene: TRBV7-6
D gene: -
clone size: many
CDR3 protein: CASSPVPEGQETQYF
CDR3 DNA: TGTGCCAGCAGCCCGGTCCCGGAGGGGCAAGAGACCCAGTACTTC

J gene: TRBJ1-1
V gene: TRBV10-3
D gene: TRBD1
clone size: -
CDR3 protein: CAISEGTKRDRGNTEAFF
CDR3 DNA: TGTGCCATCAGTGAGGGGACAAAACGAGACAGGGGGAACACTGAAGCTTTCTTT

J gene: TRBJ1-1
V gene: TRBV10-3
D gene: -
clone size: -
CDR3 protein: CAISDPPTDTEAFF
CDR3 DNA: TGTGCCATCAGTGATCCCCCGACCGATACTGAAGCTTTCTTT